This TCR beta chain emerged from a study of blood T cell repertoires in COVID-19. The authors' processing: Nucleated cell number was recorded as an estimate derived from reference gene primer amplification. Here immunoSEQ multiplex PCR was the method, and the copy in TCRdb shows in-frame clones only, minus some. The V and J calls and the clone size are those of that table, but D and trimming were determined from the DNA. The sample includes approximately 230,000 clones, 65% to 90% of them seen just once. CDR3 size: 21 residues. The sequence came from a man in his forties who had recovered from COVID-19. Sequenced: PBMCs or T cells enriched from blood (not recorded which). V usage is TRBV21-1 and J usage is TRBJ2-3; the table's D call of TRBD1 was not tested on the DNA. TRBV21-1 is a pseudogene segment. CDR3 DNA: TGTGCCAGCAGCAAAGAGGCGACAATGAAACCTCAGGGGTGTAGCACAGATACGCAGTATTTT. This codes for CASSKEATMKPQGCSTDTQYF.